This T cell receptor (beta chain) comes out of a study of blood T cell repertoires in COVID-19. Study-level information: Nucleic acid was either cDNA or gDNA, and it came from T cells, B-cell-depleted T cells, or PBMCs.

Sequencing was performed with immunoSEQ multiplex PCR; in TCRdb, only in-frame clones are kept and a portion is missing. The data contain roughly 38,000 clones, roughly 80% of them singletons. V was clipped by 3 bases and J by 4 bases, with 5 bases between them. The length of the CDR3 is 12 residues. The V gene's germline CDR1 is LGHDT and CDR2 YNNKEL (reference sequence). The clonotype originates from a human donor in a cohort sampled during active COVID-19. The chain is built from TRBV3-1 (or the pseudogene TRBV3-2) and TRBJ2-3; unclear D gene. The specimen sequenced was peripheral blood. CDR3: CASSQTSDTQYF. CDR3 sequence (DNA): TGTGCCAGCAGCCAGACTTCAGATACGCAGTATTTT.